This T cell receptor beta chain was captured by sequencing in a study of CXCR3-negative and CXCR3-positive naive CD8 T cells. Across the study: With about 1.5 +/- 0.3 million reads per library, the TRB reads numbered some 150 million in total. Study-level points and caveats: Naive cells, whether CXCR3-negative or CXCR3-positive, had similar TRBV-TRBJ usage, while memory cells differed. The study inferred TCR strength from TRB CDR3 properties and found comparable surface CD5 between naive subsets.

For this clonotype: Its antigen is currently unknown.

Cells classed as naive CD8+ T cells were CD45RO-CCR7+CD27+CD95-. TRB cDNA libraries were made by UMI-labeled 5' RACE. TCRdb re-analyzed the 5' RACE reads; it lists each CDR3 protein once, without DNA. The sample totals about 45,000 distinct CDR3 sequences; its top ten clones hold 2% to 2.5%. This CDR3 is built from 15 residues. CDR1 and CDR2 from the germline V gene are SGHDN and FVKESK. This clonotype was obtained from a human donor in good health. Some clones in this sample may be carry-over from other donors' samples. Input material: naive CXCR3- CD8+ T cells from blood. As to subset: CD45RO-CCR7+CD27+CD95- naive CD8+ T cells lacking CXCR3 (TNR3-). The chain links TRBV14 to TRBJ1-2; TCRdb reports TRBD1, a call that lacks DNA to check it against. The CDR3 sequence: CASSQHTGSNYGYTF.